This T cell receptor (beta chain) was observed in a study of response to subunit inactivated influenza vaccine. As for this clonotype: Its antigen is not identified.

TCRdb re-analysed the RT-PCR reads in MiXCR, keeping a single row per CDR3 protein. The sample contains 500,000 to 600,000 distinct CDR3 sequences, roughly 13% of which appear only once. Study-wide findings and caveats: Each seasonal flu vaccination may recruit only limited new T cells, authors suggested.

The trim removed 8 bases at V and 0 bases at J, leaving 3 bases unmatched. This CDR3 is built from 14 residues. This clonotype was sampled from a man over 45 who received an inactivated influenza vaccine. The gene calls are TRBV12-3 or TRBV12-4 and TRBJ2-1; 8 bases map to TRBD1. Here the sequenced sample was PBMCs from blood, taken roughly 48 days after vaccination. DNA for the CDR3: TGTGCCAGCGGCCAGGGGGCCTCCTACAATGAGCAGTTCTTC. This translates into CASGQGASYNEQFF.